The rows below give T cell receptor beta chains drawn from one sample of a study of T cell repertoires in ileal Crohn's disease. Assay: immunoSEQ multiplex PCR; the TCRdb copy retains only in-frame clones and omits some. In the table there are about 3,000 clones, 86% of which are singletons. The sequencing input was ileal tissue. These TCRs come from an adult with Crohn's disease. Each CDR3 is given with its conserved first and last residue. Fields, in order: clone size, D gene, V gene, J gene, CDR3 protein, CDR3 DNA. The D gene is left open where the match is weak. Clone size is shown for a subset of rows, as once, few, many or a class of expanded clone.

clone_size: once
d_call: .
v_call: TRBV9
j_call: TRBJ1-1
cdr3_aa: CASSGETNTEAFF
cdr3_nt: TGTGCCAGCAGCGGGGAAACGAACACTGAAGCTTTCTTT

clone_size: .
d_call: .
v_call: TRBV5-8
j_call: TRBJ1-5
cdr3_aa: CASSLLPPGRPQHF
cdr3_nt: TGTGCCAGCAGCTTGCTTCCGCCTGGGCGGCCCCAGCATTTT

clone_size: .
d_call: .
v_call: TRBV27
j_call: TRBJ1-5
cdr3_aa: CASSLSGGNQPQHF
cdr3_nt: TGTGCCAGCAGTTTATCAGGGGGGAATCAGCCCCAGCATTTT

clone_size: once
d_call: .
v_call: TRBV5-1
j_call: TRBJ2-6
cdr3_aa: CASSVQGAGANVLTF
cdr3_nt: TGCGCCAGCAGCGTTCAGGGTGCTGGGGCCAACGTCCTGACTTTC

clone_size: .
d_call: .
v_call: TRBV25-1
j_call: TRBJ2-7
cdr3_aa: CASSGWDNPYEQYF
cdr3_nt: TGTGCCAGCAGTGGGTGGGACAACCCCTACGAGCAGTACTTC

clone_size: .
d_call: TRBD2
v_call: TRBV6-4
j_call: TRBJ2-3
cdr3_aa: CASSRTSGSTDTQYF
cdr3_nt: TGTGCCAGCAGCCGGACTAGCGGGAGCACAGATACGCAGTATTTT

clone_size: .
d_call: .
v_call: TRBV7-6
j_call: TRBJ2-3
cdr3_aa: CASSTGGGSTDTQYF
cdr3_nt: TGTGCCAGCAGCACGGGTGGAGGGAGCACAGATACGCAGTATTTT

clone_size: once
d_call: .
v_call: TRBV7-8
j_call: TRBJ2-3
cdr3_aa: CASSLVPDTQYF
cdr3_nt: TGTGCCAGCAGCTTGGTCCCAGATACGCAGTATTTT

clone_size: .
d_call: TRBD2
v_call: TRBV7-9
j_call: TRBJ2-3
cdr3_aa: CASSFPLAGGPDTQYF
cdr3_nt: TGTGCCAGCAGCTTCCCCCTAGCGGGAGGCCCAGATACGCAGTATTTT

clone_size: few
d_call: .
v_call: TRBV7-9
j_call: TRBJ2-1
cdr3_aa: CASSLGSYSGPEFF
cdr3_nt: TGTGCCAGCAGCTTAGGGTCTTATAGCGGCCCCGAGTTCTTC

clone_size: .
d_call: .
v_call: TRBV9
j_call: TRBJ1-1
cdr3_aa: CASSVSPIAEAFF
cdr3_nt: TGTGCCAGCAGCGTCTCCCCGATTGCTGAAGCTTTCTTT

clone_size: .
d_call: .
v_call: TRBV7-2
j_call: TRBJ2-7
cdr3_aa: CASSYTGEQYF
cdr3_nt: TGTGCCAGCAGCTACACGGGGGAGCAGTACTTC

clone_size: .
d_call: .
v_call: TRBV19
j_call: TRBJ1-2
cdr3_aa: CASSILGALTGYTF
cdr3_nt: TGTGCCAGTAGTATACTGGGGGCGCTTACTGGCTACACCTTC

clone_size: .
d_call: TRBD2
v_call: TRBV7-2
j_call: TRBJ2-3
cdr3_aa: CASSGSGGGTQYF
cdr3_nt: TGTGCCAGCAGCGGGAGTGGCGGGGGGACGCAGTATTTT

clone_size: once
d_call: .
v_call: TRBV27
j_call: TRBJ1-4
cdr3_aa: CASSFWGRDNEKLFF
cdr3_nt: TGTGCCAGCAGTTTTTGGGGCAGGGATAATGAAAAACTGTTTTTT

clone_size: .
d_call: .
v_call: TRBV6-5
j_call: TRBJ1-1
cdr3_aa: CASSSRVGTEAFF
cdr3_nt: TGTGCCAGCAGTTCCCGTGTGGGCACTGAAGCTTTCTTT

clone_size: .
d_call: TRBD1
v_call: TRBV7-9
j_call: TRBJ2-6
cdr3_aa: CASSRRQGTTLSGANVLTF
cdr3_nt: TGTGCCAGCAGTCGTCGACAGGGAACCACACTCTCTGGGGCCAACGTCCTGACTTTC

clone_size: .
d_call: .
v_call: TRBV10-1
j_call: TRBJ1-2
cdr3_aa: CASSAERASFYTF
cdr3_nt: TGCGCCAGCAGTGCCGAGCGGGCGTCATTCTACACCTTC

clone_size: once
d_call: .
v_call: TRBV7-2
j_call: TRBJ1-1
cdr3_aa: CASSLKQGGEAFF
cdr3_nt: TGTGCCAGCAGCTTAAAACAGGGCGGTGAAGCTTTCTTT

clone_size: .
d_call: .
v_call: TRBV11-1
j_call: TRBJ2-3
cdr3_aa: CASSDWTGTDTQYF
cdr3_nt: TGTGCCAGCAGCGACTGGACAGGCACAGATACGCAGTATTTT

clone_size: .
d_call: .
v_call: TRBV6-5
j_call: TRBJ1-4
cdr3_aa: CASSYLQGARKLFF
cdr3_nt: TGTGCCAGCAGTTATTTACAGGGAGCCAGGAAACTGTTTTTT

clone_size: once
d_call: TRBD2
v_call: TRBV6-5
j_call: TRBJ2-5
cdr3_aa: CASSYSSLAGETQYF
cdr3_nt: TGTGCCAGCAGTTACTCGAGTCTAGCGGGTGAGACCCAGTACTTC

clone_size: .
d_call: .
v_call: TRBV19
j_call: TRBJ1-1
cdr3_aa: CASRRVGSGEMNTEAFF
cdr3_nt: TGTGCCAGTAGAAGGGTTGGGTCAGGCGAAATGAACACTGAAGCTTTCTTT

clone_size: .
d_call: .
v_call: TRBV6-6
j_call: TRBJ2-1
cdr3_aa: CASSPGAYNEQFF
cdr3_nt: TGTGCCAGCAGCCCCGGGGCCTACAATGAGCAGTTCTTC

clone_size: .
d_call: .
v_call: TRBV28
j_call: TRBJ1-4
cdr3_aa: CASSLPSMGEKLFF
cdr3_nt: TGTGCCAGCAGTTTACCTAGCATGGGTGAAAAACTGTTTTTT

clone_size: .
d_call: .
v_call: TRBV11-2
j_call: TRBJ1-2
cdr3_aa: CASSLQQGIDGYTF
cdr3_nt: TGTGCCAGCAGCTTACAACAGGGCATTGACGGCTACACCTTC

clone_size: .
d_call: .
v_call: TRBV19
j_call: TRBJ1-1
cdr3_aa: CASSIAMNTEAFF
cdr3_nt: TGTGCCAGTAGTATAGCCATGAACACTGAAGCTTTCTTT

clone_size: once
d_call: .
v_call: TRBV9
j_call: TRBJ2-2
cdr3_aa: CASSVLNTPTSPPGELFF
cdr3_nt: TGTGCCAGCAGCGTCCTTAATACTCCAACCTCCCCACCCGGGGAGCTGTTTTTT

clone_size: .
d_call: .
v_call: TRBV2
j_call: TRBJ2-2
cdr3_aa: CASSELGDTGELFF
cdr3_nt: TGTGCCAGCAGTGAACTCGGAGACACCGGGGAGCTGTTTTTT

clone_size: .
d_call: .
v_call: TRBV28
j_call: TRBJ2-7
cdr3_aa: CASTGASRHEQYF
cdr3_nt: TGTGCCAGCACCGGGGCGTCTAGGCACGAGCAGTACTTC

clone_size: .
d_call: TRBD1
v_call: TRBV7-9
j_call: TRBJ1-1
cdr3_aa: CASSPQGEMTLF
cdr3_nt: TGTGCCAGCAGCCCTCAGGGGGAGATGACTCTCTTT

clone_size: few
d_call: TRBD2
v_call: TRBV6-1
j_call: TRBJ2-2
cdr3_aa: CASRAGRTNTGELFF
cdr3_nt: TGTGCCAGCCGAGCCGGGAGGACGAACACCGGGGAGCTGTTTTTT

clone_size: .
d_call: TRBD1
v_call: TRBV10-2
j_call: TRBJ1-5
cdr3_aa: CASTGQGPQPQHF
cdr3_nt: TGCGCCAGCACCGGACAGGGGCCTCAGCCCCAGCATTTT

clone_size: few
d_call: .
v_call: TRBV7-2
j_call: TRBJ2-1
cdr3_aa: CASSLAGGARDEQFF
cdr3_nt: TGTGCCAGCAGCTTAGCTGGGGGCGCACGGGATGAGCAGTTCTTC

clone_size: .
d_call: .
v_call: TRBV25-1
j_call: TRBJ1-6
cdr3_aa: CASRLPQAGSPLHF
cdr3_nt: TGTGCCAGCAGGCTACCGCAGGCGGGTTCACCCCTCCACTTT

clone_size: few
d_call: .
v_call: TRBV5-1
j_call: TRBJ2-5
cdr3_aa: CASSLGGQETQYF
cdr3_nt: TGCGCCAGCAGCTTGGGGGGCCAAGAGACCCAGTACTTC

clone_size: .
d_call: .
v_call: TRBV27
j_call: TRBJ2-2
cdr3_aa: CASSLTGPRELFF
cdr3_nt: TGTGCCAGCAGCCTCACGGGCCCTCGGGAGCTGTTTTTT

clone_size: once
d_call: .
v_call: TRBV7-9
j_call: TRBJ2-1
cdr3_aa: CASSGNNEQFF
cdr3_nt: TGTGCCAGCTCGGGGAACAATGAGCAGTTCTTC